This T cell receptor beta chain was captured in a study of blood T cell repertoires in COVID-19. The overall study: Sites in the United States, Italy and Spain provided acute and convalescent COVID-19 samples.

The CDR3 is made up of 15 amino acids. CDR1 is SGHRS and CDR2 is YFSETQ in the germline V gene. Trimming pared 0 bases from V and 7 bases from J, leaving 11 bases between. In the original workflow: Reference gene primer amplification gave nucleated cell count estimates. Produced via immunoSEQ multiplex PCR; TCRdb's table is partial and in-frame only. V, J and clone size are those of that table, while D and trimming were read from the DNA. This table holds about 180,000 clones, 70% to 90% found once. The sample holds a few counts of this clone. This sequence joins TRBV5-1 and TRBJ1-6; D not certain. The sequence derives from a woman under 40 with active or convalescent COVID-19. The specimen was peripheral blood. The CDR3: CASSLGWQVNSPLHF. The CDR3 DNA reads as TGCGCCAGCAGCTTGGGGTGGCAGGTCAATTCACCCCTCCACTTT. The whole variable domain, remainder taken from reference TRBV5-1 and TRBJ1-6, is KAGVTQTPRYLIKTRGQQVTLSCSPISGHRSVSWYQQTPGQGLQFLFEYFSETQRNKGNFPGRFSGRQFSNSRSEMNVSTLELGDSALYLCASSLGWQVNSPLHFGNGTRLTVT.